This T cell receptor (beta chain) was sequenced in a study of lymphopenia after photon versus proton radiotherapy (dated 2019 in TCRdb). Broadly, across the study: In patients with gastrointestinal tumors who developed high-grade lymphopenia, the study compared the immunological effects of photon radiation therapy with those of proton radiation therapy. The cohort comprised under 25 patients with gastrointestinal tumors who received either photon or proton therapy and then developed lymphopenia. The goal of the study was to describe how the two radiation modalities differ in their effects on the immune system. Study-wide conclusions, independent of this receptor: After the lymphocyte count nadir, oligoclonal expansion, especially of CD8+ Temra cells, was observed in photon-treated repertoires, and the drop in diversity was driven by this expansion. Relative stability during treatment was observed in proton-treated patients, whereas loss of naive T cells and TCR diversity and gain of effector/memory populations were observed in photon-treated patients. Across the cohort, among patients who died, a greater drop in TCR diversity after the nadir was inversely correlated with overall survival time. The survival association was assessed only in patients who died, and the authors presented better survival with proton therapy as a possibility rather than a demonstrated result.

Libraries were prepared through the immunoSEQ multiplex PCR assay. T cell repertoires were profiled with deep sequencing of rearranged TCR beta loci together with multiparametric flow cytometry. Drawn from immuneACCESS, this table holds only the in-frame rearrangements with V and J called that TCRdb kept. Clones are partly lost; checked studies trace under half to an unresolved V gene and leave the rest unexplained. Here the sample has thousands of clones; 88% occur a single time. Together, the top ten hold about a fifth of the sample. Turning to this clone: This receptor's antigen is unknown. No clone much larger than this one lies a single base away; base qualities are absent.

This receptor was obtained from an elderly man with cholangiocarcinoma. Sequencing was performed on peripheral blood, taken from a patient treated with photon-based radiotherapy.

The CDR3 reads CASSIAPAGINYGYTF. The bases are TGTGCCAGTAGTATAGCCCCAGCAGGGATAAACTATGGCTACACCTTC. The rearrangement combines TRBV19 with TRBJ1-2; D gene: possibly TRBD1, on 5 matching bases. The cysteine opens and the phenylalanine closes a CDR3 of 16 amino acids. The sequence is cut down to CDR3 DNA, 48 bases in frame from base 1. V is cut by 1 base and J by 2 bases, and the space between the germline ends is 14 bases. The germline V gene (reference sequence) yields LNHDA for CDR1 and SQIVND for CDR2.